Each of the 28 T cell receptor beta chains below was sequenced from the same sample in a study of T-cell memory formation after mild COVID-19. TCRdb reanalysed the 5' RACE reads using MiXCR and keeps one entry per CDR3 protein. Among hundreds of thousands of distinct CDR3 sequences listed, over 15% were seen once. Sequencing was carried out using PBMCs or a T cell subset sorted from them (not recorded which). These receptors were obtained from an adult woman who had mild COVID-19 (a few samples of this study predate the infection). Cell type and time point are not known.

This clonotype was detected only a few times. The chain links TRBV14 to TRBJ2-7; TRBD2 aligns across 9 bases. The J segment lost 3 bases and the V segment lost 2 bases, leaving 8 bases of the junction unmatched. Germline CDR1 and CDR2: SGHDN and FVKESK. The CDR3 runs to 16 residues. The chain's CDR3 is CASSQLRGSGSYEQYF. The CDR3 region has the DNA TGTGCCAGCAGCCAACTTCGGGGTAGCGGGAGCTACGAGCAGTACTTC.

This clonotype was detected ten times or more. CDR3 DNA: TGTGCCAGCAGTCCCCGGACTAGCGGGAGTTTCAAGCAGTACTTC. Translated, it gives CASSPRTSGSFKQYF. J is TRBJ2-7 and V is TRBV12-3 or TRBV12-4, with 13 bases that match TRBD2. The junction had 9 bases not matched to a gene; V was cut back by 5 bases and J by 8 bases. The CDR3 length is 15 residues.

There are many counts of this clonotype. The chain has TRBV12-3 or TRBV12-4 and TRBJ2-7, with TRBD1 matching over 7 bases. There are 16 residues in the CDR3. V was pared by 5 bases and J by 2 bases, with 12 bases of the junction left unmatched. The CDR3 bases are TGTGCCAGCAGTGCCAGGCAAAGGGACAGAGCCTACGAGCAGTACTTC. Translated: CASSARQRDRAYEQYF.

This clonotype appeared a few times. The chain uses TRBV7-6 and TRBJ1-1, with D unresolved. V was shortened by 1 base and J by 1 base, with 7 bases between the two germline ends. Germline V gene lookup returns CDR1 SGHVS and CDR2 FNYEAQ. This CDR3 spans 14 amino acids. The CDR3 nucleotides read TGTGCCAGCAGCTTAGGGGCCGAGAACACTGAAGCTTTCTTT. Protein: CASSLGAENTEAFF.

The chain links TRBV4-1 to TRBJ2-1, with unresolved D. This CDR3 has 11 amino acids. V was shortened by 2 bases and J by 8 bases, with 4 bases between the two germline ends. From germline, CDR1 is MGHRA and CDR2 YSYEKL. CDR3 sequence reads: CASSQRDEQFF. The CDR3 DNA is TGCGCCAGCAGCCAAAGGGATGAGCAGTTCTTC.

The V and J genes are TRBV7-2 and TRBJ2-7, with no clear D. Germline V lookup: CDR1 SGHTA, CDR2 FQGNSA. Trimming stripped 6 bases from V and 5 bases from J, with 8 bases between. This CDR3 contains 11 residues. The CDR3 spells CASRQTHEQYF. CDR3 DNA sequence: TGTGCCAGCAGGCAGACCCACGAGCAGTACTTC.

This clonotype has a handful of counts. The V call is TRBV10-3, the J call TRBJ2-5; D is unclear. V lost 2 bases, J lost 5 bases, and 18 bases lay in between. The CDR3 is made up of 16 amino acids. Germline V gives CDR1 ENHRY, CDR2 SYGVKD. The CDR3 spells CAISERSNTARETQYF. Here the CDR3 DNA reads TGTGCCATCAGTGAGAGGTCGAACACCGCCCGTGAGACCCAGTACTTC.

This clonotype came up a few times. The gene calls are TRBV5-1 and TRBJ2-7, with D hard to call. Deletions cut 7 bases from V and 6 bases from J, with 11 bases between. The CDR3 has 11 amino acids. Germline values: CDR1 SGHRS, CDR2 YFSETQ. In DNA, the CDR3 is TGCGCCAGCGGCCCTTCAGGCGAGCAGTACTTC. This encodes CASGPSGEQYF.

The chain uses TRBV20-1 and TRBJ2-3; 7 bases fit TRBD1. With V trimmed by 3 bases and J by 5 bases, 8 bases remained unmatched. Germline V gene sequence: CDR1 DFQATT, CDR2 SNEGSKA (reference sequence). The CDR3 covers 14 residues. The CDR3 DNA sequence: TGCAGTGCTAGTTGGAGACAGGGCCAAGATACGCAGTATTTT. This sequence encodes CSASWRQGQDTQYF.

The chain combines TRBV20-1 with TRBJ2-7; D is undetermined. Deletions cut 2 bases from V and 10 bases from J, with 12 bases between. Germline lookup yields CDR1 DFQATT and CDR2 SNEGSKA (reference sequence). This CDR3 region has 11 residues. CDR3 nucleotides: TGCAGTGCTAGATATCCTGAAGTCCAGTACTTC. This translates into CSARYPEVQYF.

This chain uses TRBV7-9 with TRBJ1-1; TRBD1 matches 9 bases. After removal of 5 bases from V and 6 bases from J, the junction contained 13 bases not matched to a gene. The CDR3 sequence is 16 residues long. The V gene's germline CDR1 is SEHNR and CDR2 FQNEAQ (reference sequence). CDR3 region: CASSVYRDRVTAEAFF. CDR3 sequence (DNA): TGTGCCAGCAGCGTCTACCGGGACAGGGTCACCGCTGAAGCTTTCTTT.

This clonotype was counted a few times. V usage is TRBV7-2 and J usage is TRBJ2-1; perhaps TRBD1 as D (5 bases). In germline, CDR1 is SGHTA, CDR2 FQGNSA. The CDR3 runs to 14 residues. V shed 3 bases and J shed 2 bases, with 8 bases lying between them. In nucleotides, the CDR3 is TGTGCCAGCAGCTTTTGGGGCCCCTACAATGAGCAGTTCTTC. This translates into CASSFWGPYNEQFF.

The chain has TRBV19 and TRBJ1-5, with TRBD1 matching over 8 bases. The CDR3 is made up of 16 amino acids. With V trimmed by 1 base and J by 5 bases, 7 bases remained unmatched. The germline CDR1 and CDR2 sequences are LNHDA and SQIVND (reference sequence). CDR3: CASSIGGQGMDQPQHF. Here the CDR3 DNA reads TGTGCCAGTAGTATAGGCGGACAGGGCATGGATCAGCCCCAGCATTTT. Filled out from reference TRBV19 and TRBJ1-5, the complete variable domain reads DGGITQSPKYLFRKEGQNVTLSCEQNLNHDAMYWYRQDPGQGLRLIYYSQIVNDFQKGDIAEGYSVSREKKESFPLTVTSAQKNPTAFYLCASSIGGQGMDQPQHFGDGTRLSIL.

This clonotype was seen repeatedly, ten times or more. In DNA, the CDR3 is TGTGCCAGCAGCCAAGTTAGTTGGCTAGCGGGGGCGAACACCGGGGAGCTGTTTTTT. Translation: CASSQVSWLAGANTGELFF. V usage is TRBV3-1 and J usage is TRBJ2-2; 10 bases are a match to TRBD2. The V segment lost 1 base and the J segment 0 bases; nucleotides outside the gene matches: 8. The CDR3 is 19 amino acids. Germline values: CDR1 LGHDT, CDR2 YNNKEL (reference sequence).

Only a few counts were recorded for this clonotype. V and J are TRBV7-8 and TRBJ2-5; no definite D call. Germline CDR1 is SGHVS and CDR2 is FQNEAQ. The length of the CDR3 is 13 residues. V lost 6 bases and J lost 0, with 8 bases in between. The CDR3 sequence: CASSTEYQETQYF. CDR3 in DNA: TGTGCCAGCAGTACAGAGTACCAAGAGACCCAGTACTTC.

This clonotype showed up just a few times. The chain uses TRBV6-5 and TRBJ2-2; perhaps TRBD2 as D (6 bases). Germline loops: CDR1 MNHEY, CDR2 SVGAGI. V lost 8 bases and J 3 bases, leaving 10 bases between the germline ends. CDR3 length equals 13 residues. The CDR3 protein is CASSGLDTGELFF. The CDR3 coding sequence is TGTGCCAGCTCGGGACTGGACACCGGGGAGCTGTTTTTT.

The J gene is TRBJ2-1, the V gene TRBV12-3 or TRBV12-4; D ambiguous. The CDR3 length is 15 residues. V gave up 5 bases and J gave up 0 bases, with 11 bases separating them. CDR3 coding DNA: TGTGCCAGCAGTATAGGTTCACCCTCCTACAATGAGCAGTTCTTC. It is translated as CASSIGSPSYNEQFF.

The V call is TRBV28, the J call TRBJ2-1; D is uncertain. The CDR3 has 11 residues. Germline V gives CDR1 MDHEN, CDR2 SYDVKM. The ends were cut back, 3 bases at V and 6 bases at J, with 3 bases in the middle. The DNA for the CDR3 is TGTGCCAGCAGTTTGATCAATGAGCAGTTCTTC. It codes for CASSLINEQFF.

This clonotype was picked up many times. The rearrangement links TRBV7-2 to TRBJ2-5, with 7 positions matching TRBD1. Germline-derived CDR1 and CDR2 are SGHTA and FQGNSA. This CDR3 comprises 15 residues. J lost 5 bases, V lost 5 bases, and 11 bases had no gene match. The CDR3 DNA is TGTGCCAGCAGCCGAACAGGGGTAACTGCGGAGACCCAGTACTTC. Protein sequence: CASSRTGVTAETQYF.

This clonotype was detected a few times. This sequence joins TRBV30 and TRBJ2-5; D might be TRBD1 (6 bases). Trimming removed 2 bases from V and 4 bases from J, with 11 bases in between. This CDR3 region has 13 residues. The germline V gene has CDR1 GTSNPN and CDR2 SVGIG (reference sequence). CDR3 sequence: CAWSLQGPETQYF. Written as DNA, the CDR3 is TGTGCCTGGAGTCTACAGGGTCCAGAGACCCAGTACTTC.

This clonotype was picked up a small number of times. The chain joins TRBV12-3 or TRBV12-4 to TRBJ1-2, with TRBD1 matching 8 bases. With 5 bases clipped from V and 8 bases from J, the junction kept 10 bases outside the gene matches. The CDR3 has 14 residues. As DNA, the CDR3 is TGTGCCAGCAGTCCAGACAGGGGCGCGGAAGGCTACACCTTC. It codes for CASSPDRGAEGYTF.

This clonotype occurred a few times. The genes are TRBV3-1 and TRBJ1-1, with 8 bases lining up with TRBD1. The V segment lost 0 bases and the J segment 3 bases; nucleotides outside the gene matches: 12. Germline CDR1 and CDR2: LGHDT and YNNKEL (reference sequence). This CDR3 comprises 18 residues. The CDR3 loop is CASSQELPGDRGYTEAFF. The CDR3, as DNA: TGTGCCAGCAGCCAAGAGCTGCCCGGCGACAGGGGCTACACTGAAGCTTTCTTT.

The CDR3 sequence: CASRRESGANVLTF. In nucleotides, the CDR3 is TGTGCCAGCAGACGGGAATCTGGGGCCAACGTCCTGACTTTC. The chain links TRBV12-3 or TRBV12-4 to TRBJ2-6; TRBD2 might be the D (5 bases). With 6 bases removed from V and 1 base from J, the gap between germline ends came to 7 bases. This CDR3 contains 14 residues.

The chain has TRBV15 and TRBJ2-3; D perhaps matches TRBD2 (5 bases). Between the trimmed V and J ends, which lost 9 bases and 5 bases, there was a span of 15 bases. The CDR3 sequence is 13 residues long. Looked up from germline, CDR1 is LNHNV and CDR2 is YYDKDF (reference sequence). The CDR3 is CATERLREDTQYF. The CDR3 DNA is TGTGCCACGGAGCGTTTACGGGAAGATACGCAGTATTTT.

This clonotype was detected a few times. The chain combines TRBV7-2 with TRBJ2-1; TRBD2 matches 7 bases. The length of the CDR3 is 15 residues. V gave up 5 bases and J gave up 6 bases; unmatched junction bases: 10. Germline assignment: CDR1 SGHTA and CDR2 FQGNSA. CDR3 loop: CASSRSGAWGNEQFF. The CDR3 DNA reads TGTGCCAGCAGCCGCAGCGGGGCCTGGGGCAATGAGCAGTTCTTC. Full variable domain (remainder filled in from reference TRBV7-2 and TRBJ2-1): GAGVSQSPSNKVTEKGKDVELRCDPISGHTALYWYRQSLGQGLEFLIYFQGNSAPDKSGLPSDRFSAERTGGSVSTLTIQRTQQEDSAVYLCASSRSGAWGNEQFFGPGTRLTVL.

This clonotype turned up a few times. CDR3: CASSRTGSGEQFF. The CDR3 region has the DNA TGTGCCAGCAGCCGGACAGGGTCGGGTGAGCAGTTCTTC. The chain is built from TRBV6-1 and TRBJ2-1; 8 positions agree with TRBD1. The CDR3 is made up of 13 amino acids. CDR1 is MNHNS, CDR2 SASEGT, per germline. V shed 6 bases, J shed 9 bases, and the junction held 7 bases outside the gene matches.

A word on this clonotype: Just one base apart from a much larger clone, this may be a read error. The chain links TRBV7-9 to TRBJ2-7; D may be TRBD2 (6 bases). The CDR3 is 13 residues long. CDR1 is SEHNR, CDR2 FQNEAQ, per germline (reference sequence). Trimming removed 9 bases at V and 5 bases at J, with 17 bases between. CDR3 region: CASRRGANNEQYF. The CDR3 coding sequence is TGTGCCAGTCGGCGGGGAGCAAACAACGAGCAGTACTTC.

A few counts support this clonotype. The chain recombines TRBV29-1 with TRBJ2-1; 8 bases are shared with TRBD2. V dropped 0 bases and J dropped 7; count of bases not matched to a gene: 23. The CDR3 totals 20 residues. In germline, CDR1 is SQVTM, CDR2 ANQGSEA. CDR3 sequence: CSVEDLGGLRAGDPGNEQFF. The CDR3 DNA reads TGCAGCGTTGAAGATCTGGGGGGACTAAGAGCGGGAGACCCGGGGAATGAGCAGTTCTTC.